The 29 T cell receptor beta chains listed next were all sequenced from one sample in a study of naive and memory T cell subsets. The study's findings and limits: Especially in CD8 cells, naive repertoires contained a few larger clonotypes, possibly CD45RA-re-expressing memory cells.

An equimolar mix of two oligonucleotides served as the beta constant-region primer for TRBC1 and TRBC2. Ligated cDNA was amplified by four rounds of PCR with nested alpha and beta constant-region primers and SP2. MiXCR, applied by TCRdb to the UMI-ligation and nested PCR reads, yields one record per CDR3 protein. There are about 160,000 distinct CDR3 sequences in the sample; roughly 22% occur only once, and 0.11% lies in the top ten. These TCRs' antigens remain unknown. The sequenced sample consisted of naive CD4+ T cells from blood. Every receptor here comes from a human donor in good health.

Many counts were recorded for this clonotype. This chain connects TRBV20-1 to TRBJ2-7; 12 bases fit TRBD2. CDR1 is DFQATT, CDR2 SNEGSKA, per germline (reference sequence). J gave up 7 bases and V 3 bases, and 10 bases lay outside the gene matches. The CDR3 spans 15 residues. The CDR3 DNA is TGCAGTGCTAGCGGGGTGACTAGCGGGAGTTGGGAGCAGTACTTC. Residues: CSASGVTSGSWEQYF.

This clonotype was counted at least ten times. This chain uses TRBV5-1 with TRBJ1-1; D is ambiguous. The V end was cut by 3 bases, the J end by 3 bases, with 18 bases between. This CDR3 has 16 amino acids. Germline V gives CDR1 SGHRS, CDR2 YFSETQ. CDR3 DNA sequence: TGCGCCAGCAGCTCCATAGGAGCCACTCGTTACACTGAAGCTTTCTTT. Its translation is CASSSIGATRYTEAFF.

Ten or more counts support this clonotype. The rearrangement uses TRBV12-3 or TRBV12-4 and TRBJ1-4; 9 nucleotides match TRBD1. The length of the CDR3 is 14 residues. The junction had 2 bases not matched to a gene; V was cut back by 4 bases and J by 5 bases. The CDR3 coding sequence is TGTGCCAGCAGTTCGGGACAGGGAAATGAAAAACTGTTTTTT. Its translation is CASSSGQGNEKLFF.

V gene TRBV5-1 combines with J gene TRBJ1-5; D ambiguous. Germline CDR1 is SGHRS and CDR2 is YFSETQ. V was shortened by 0 bases and J by 5 bases, with 6 bases between the two germline ends. CDR3 length: 13 residues. In DNA form, the CDR3 reads TGCGCCAGCAGCTTGGTTCCGGATCAGCCCCAGCATTTT. Amino acid sequence: CASSLVPDQPQHF.

This clonotype was seen a handful of times. The V call is TRBV12-3 or TRBV12-4, the J call TRBJ2-7; 9 nucleotides agree with TRBD2. V was pared by 1 base and J by 12 bases, with 7 bases of the junction left unmatched. CDR3 length: 13 residues. The CDR3 spells CASSLETSGAPYF. The CDR3 bases are TGTGCCAGCAGTTTAGAGACTAGCGGAGCACCGTACTTC.

The chain uses TRBV20-1 and TRBJ2-5; D gene unclear. The CDR3 is made up of 12 amino acids. Germline-derived CDR1 and CDR2 are DFQATT and SNEGSKA (reference sequence). V lost 8 bases to trimming and J lost 0 bases, with 10 bases between them. CDR3 region: CSPLLYQETQYF. CDR3 DNA: TGCAGTCCCTTGCTGTACCAAGAGACCCAGTACTTC.

The sample holds many counts of this clonotype. The V gene is TRBV30, the J gene TRBJ2-7; 7 bases map to TRBD1. The V gene's germline CDR1 is GTSNPN and CDR2 SVGIG (reference sequence). This CDR3 is 12 amino acids long. Trimming took 4 bases from V and 7 from J; bases not matched to a gene: 7. The CDR3 region is CAWTHGTVEQYF. The DNA for the CDR3 is TGTGCCTGGACCCACGGGACAGTAGAGCAGTACTTC.

This chain joins TRBV27 and TRBJ1-2; D unclear. Trimming took off 4 bases at V and 6 bases at J, with 15 bases between the two ends. CDR1 and CDR2 (germline): MNHEY, SMNVEV (reference sequence). The CDR3 is made up of 14 amino acids. CDR3 sequence (DNA): TGTGCCAGCAGTTCCCACCTGCTGGGTAATGGCTACACCTTC. Translation gives CASSSHLLGNGYTF.

This clonotype has only a few counts. The chain joins TRBV3-1 to TRBJ2-5; unclear D gene. This CDR3 comprises 12 residues. Trimming removed 4 bases at V and 5 bases at J, with 8 bases between. Germline CDR1 reads LGHDT; CDR2 reads YNNKEL (reference sequence). Here the CDR3 DNA reads TGTGCCAGCAGCCCCCTACGGGAGACCCAGTACTTC. Protein: CASSPLRETQYF.

This clonotype showed up many times. This rearrangement joins TRBV6-1 to TRBJ2-1, with 7 bases aligning to TRBD1. The germline CDR1 and CDR2 sequences are MNHNS and SASEGT. The trim removed 6 bases at V and 7 bases at J, leaving 12 bases unmatched. The length of the CDR3 is 15 residues. The CDR3 DNA is TGTGCCAGCAGCAACCACGGGACAGCGAGGAATGAGCAGTTCTTC. This encodes CASSNHGTARNEQFF.

This clonotype was seen more than once but under ten times. V usage is TRBV14 and J usage is TRBJ1-6; 8 bases agree with TRBD1. CDR3 length: 16 residues. CDR1 and CDR2 from the germline V gene are SGHDN and FVKESK. V trimming: 2 bases; J trimming: 7 bases; junction bases outside the gene matches: 7. The CDR3 sequence is CASSQRQGLGNSPLHF. The DNA of the CDR3 is TGTGCCAGCAGCCAACGACAGGGGCTTGGGAATTCACCCCTCCACTTT.

This clonotype was recorded a few times. This rearrangement joins TRBV5-1 to TRBJ2-5, with 7 bases lining up with TRBD2. Germline CDR1 is SGHRS and CDR2 is YFSETQ. The CDR3 spans 16 residues. J gave up 3 bases and V 0 bases, and 8 bases lay outside the gene matches. The CDR3, as DNA: TGCGCCAGCAGCTTGGTAGCGGGCCTGGGAGAAGAGACCCAGTACTTC. Protein: CASSLVAGLGEETQYF.

This rearrangement joins TRBV2 to TRBJ2-1; 9 nucleotides line up with TRBD2. After removal of 7 bases from V and 3 bases from J, the junction contained 7 bases not matched to a gene. In germline, CDR1 is SNHLY, CDR2 FYNNEI. The CDR3 runs to 15 residues. Here the CDR3 reads CASIAGGPNYNEQFF. Written as DNA, the CDR3 is TGTGCCAGCATTGCGGGAGGGCCCAACTACAATGAGCAGTTCTTC.

The chain is built from TRBV10-3 and TRBJ2-1; no definite D call. Deletions cut 3 bases from V and 3 bases from J, with 6 bases between. The CDR3 has 13 amino acids. CDR1 is ENHRY, CDR2 SYGVKD, per germline. The CDR3 nucleotides read TGTGCCATCAGTGACACGGTCTACAATGAGCAGTTCTTC. Its translation is CAISDTVYNEQFF.

The gene calls are TRBV29-1 and TRBJ2-1; 7 nucleotides agree with TRBD2. Germline V gene sequence: CDR1 SQVTM, CDR2 ANQGSEA. This CDR3 is 18 amino acids long. V shed 0 bases, J shed 10 bases, and the junction held 21 bases outside the gene matches. CDR3: CSVEDRADWGGRRHEQFF. CDR3 DNA: TGCAGCGTTGAAGATCGAGCCGATTGGGGCGGGAGACGTCACGAGCAGTTCTTC.

This clonotype occurred a few times. This chain's CDR3 is CASRITGTRTQYF. The DNA for the CDR3 is TGTGCCAGCAGGATCACAGGGACTCGGACCCAGTACTTC. The chain recombines TRBV27 with TRBJ2-5; either TRBD1 or TRBD2 may supply D (6 bases each). V was pared by 6 bases and J by 7 bases, with 15 bases between. CDR1 and CDR2 from the germline V gene are MNHEY and SMNVEV (reference sequence). This CDR3 has 13 residues.

This chain links TRBV29-1 with TRBJ1-1, with TRBD1 identical over 9 bases. The CDR3 is made up of 12 amino acids. V was pared by 4 bases and J by 10 bases, with 7 bases of the junction left unmatched. Germline assignment: CDR1 SQVTM and CDR2 ANQGSEA. CDR3 DNA sequence: TGCAGCGTTGGCGGACAGGGGAAAGGAGCTTTCTTT. The encoded protein is CSVGGQGKGAFF.

The J gene is TRBJ2-1, the V gene TRBV29-1, with TRBD2 as a possible D gene (6 bases). The CDR3 length is 14 residues. The V and J ends lost 7 bases and 5 bases respectively, with 18 bases between them. Germline-derived CDR1 and CDR2 are SQVTM and ANQGSEA. DNA of the CDR3: TGCAGCGCCAAGAAGGTTAGCGGCAACAATGAGCAGTTCTTC. Its protein product is CSAKKVSGNNEQFF.

This clonotype was counted a few times. The chain couples TRBV28 to TRBJ2-7; 9 bases match TRBD2. Losses at the gene ends were 3 bases for V and 6 bases for J; bases not matched to a gene: 3. Germline loops: CDR1 MDHEN, CDR2 SYDVKM. This CDR3 is 13 amino acids long. CDR3 DNA sequence: TGTGCCAGCAGTTTGGCGCGGGAGGGCGAGCAGTACTTC. Protein sequence: CASSLAREGEQYF. Variable domain in full (rest from reference TRBV28 and TRBJ2-7): DVKVTQSSRYLVKRTGEKVFLECVQDMDHENMFWYRQDPGLGLRLIYFSYDVKMKEKGDIPEGYSVSREKKERFSLILESASTNQTSMYLCASSLAREGEQYFGPGTRLTVT.

The chain uses TRBV23-1 and TRBJ2-7, with D unclear. TRBV23-1 is recorded as an ORF, its role being uncertain. The CDR3 consists of 15 residues. Deletions cut 2 bases from V and 4 bases from J, with 15 bases between. CDR3 in DNA: TGCGCCAGCAGTCAACCCACGACCGACCCTTACGAGCAGTACTTC. It codes for CASSQPTTDPYEQYF.

This clonotype occurred a few times. V gene TRBV3-1 combines with J gene TRBJ2-7; D is unresolved. V dropped 11 bases and J dropped 3 bases, with 26 bases sitting between them. Germline values: CDR1 LGHDT, CDR2 YNNKEL (reference sequence). The CDR3 is 16 amino acids. The CDR3 region is CAPSETSNGHDYEQYF. The CDR3 DNA reads TGTGCCCCCAGCGAAACGAGCAACGGTCACGACTACGAGCAGTACTTC.

V and J are TRBV7-8 and TRBJ2-3; D unresolved. Germline CDR1 and CDR2: SGHVS and FQNEAQ. V was cut by 5 bases and J by 1 base, with 10 bases left in between. CDR3 size: 14 residues. The CDR3 sequence: CASSPLWGTDTQYF. CDR3 bases: TGTGCCAGCAGCCCCCTGTGGGGCACAGATACGCAGTATTTT.

In this sample, this clonotype turned up many times. The V and J genes are TRBV11-2 and TRBJ2-2; 8 bases agree with TRBD1. The trim removed 4 bases at V and 6 bases at J, leaving 13 bases unmatched. This CDR3 contains 17 residues. Germline CDR1 SGHAT, CDR2 FQNNGV. The chain's CDR3 is CASSSIQGVEVAGELFF. Here the CDR3 DNA reads TGTGCCAGCAGCTCGATACAGGGGGTAGAGGTCGCCGGGGAGCTGTTTTTT.

The CDR3 here is CASRAGGHNEQFF. CDR3 coding DNA: TGTGCCAGCCGAGCGGGCGGGCACAATGAGCAGTTCTTC. The genes are TRBV28 and TRBJ2-1; D is perhaps TRBD2 (6 bases). The CDR3 is made up of 13 amino acids. V lost 8 bases to trimming and J lost 5 bases, with 13 bases between them. From germline, CDR1 is MDHEN and CDR2 SYDVKM.

The chain couples TRBV4-3 to TRBJ1-1; D is unclear. Germline CDR1 LGHNA, CDR2 YSLEER. The CDR3 is 15 amino acids. V was clipped by 0 bases and J by 2 bases, with 10 bases between them. CDR3 sequence: CASSQDVTSNTEAFF. The CDR3 DNA reads TGCGCCAGCAGCCAAGATGTAACAAGTAACACTGAAGCTTTCTTT.

This clonotype was counted between two and nine times. The genes are TRBV14 and TRBJ1-2; no firm D call. The CDR3 has 14 amino acids. The germline gives CDR1 SGHDN, CDR2 FVKESK. V gave up 5 bases and J gave up 4 bases, with 14 bases separating them. This chain's CDR3 is CASSGRTEPYGYTF. The CDR3 nucleotides are TGTGCCAGCAGCGGTCGGACCGAGCCCTATGGCTACACCTTC.

This sequence joins TRBV5-1 and TRBJ2-5, with 11 bases matching TRBD2. J lost 4 bases, V lost 4 bases, and 9 bases had no gene match. This CDR3 has 16 residues. Per germline, CDR1 SGHRS and CDR2 YFSETQ. The CDR3 sequence is CASSLLSGLAGETQYF. CDR3 nucleotides: TGCGCCAGCAGCCTTCTTAGCGGACTAGCGGGAGAGACCCAGTACTTC.

This clonotype was detected only a few times. The chain couples TRBV6-1 to TRBJ1-1; D unresolved. CDR1 and CDR2 (germline): MNHNS, SASEGT. Trimming left V 0 bases short and J 5 bases short, with 13 bases between. The CDR3 has 15 amino acids. CDR3 nucleotide sequence: TGTGCCAGCAGTGAAGCGAAACTGGGCGAAACTGAAGCTTTCTTT. It encodes CASSEAKLGETEAFF.

This clonotype occurred many times. J is TRBJ2-7 and V is TRBV19, with TRBD1 matching 7 bases. V lost 5 bases, J lost 4 bases, and 14 bases stayed unmatched. The germline CDR1 and CDR2 sequences are LNHDA and SQIVND (reference sequence). The CDR3 is made up of 16 amino acids. CDR3 DNA sequence: TGTGCCAGTAGTGGGCGGACAGGACAGACAATATACGAGCAGTACTTC. Residues: CASSGRTGQTIYEQYF.